This is a list of T cell receptor beta chains from one sample in a study of shared clonotypes between healthy human individuals. Sequenced by immunoSEQ multiplex PCR; TCRdb stores in-frame clones only, minus some. The sample records 750,000 to 1,000,000 clones, 92% being singletons. The sequenced material came from naive CD8+ T cells sorted from blood. These receptors all come from a young man in good health. The CDR3 runs from the conserved cysteine through the conserved F or W. Each record gives: CDR3 protein, CDR3 DNA, J gene, V gene, clone size, D gene. The D gene is left open where the match is weak. The size field is filled for only some rows; it gives once, few, many or a size class.

CASSVAGGLNEQFF,TGTGCCAGCAGCGTAGCGGGAGGGCTAAATGAGCAGTTCTTC,TRBJ2-1,TRBV9,NA,TRBD2
CASSLEGQMNHEQYF,TGCGCCAGCAGCTTGGAAGGACAGATGAACCACGAGCAGTACTTC,TRBJ2-7,TRBV5-1,NA,NA
CASSEGRVINEQFF,TGTGCCAGCAGTGAAGGCAGGGTTATCAATGAGCAGTTCTTC,TRBJ2-1,TRBV2,NA,NA
CSVTAKTGAEAFF,TGCAGCGTAACAGCCAAAACGGGGGCGGAAGCTTTCTTT,TRBJ1-1,TRBV29-1,once,NA
CASSLSGRTYF,TGTGCCAGCAGCTTAAGTGGGAGGACGTATTTT,TRBJ2-3,TRBV7-6,once,NA
CASSLGETEAFF,TGTGCCAGCAGCCTAGGGGAAACTGAAGCTTTCTTT,TRBJ1-1,TRBV7-9,NA,NA
CAISATELFMNTEAFF,TGTGCCATCAGCGCCACCGAGTTATTCATGAACACTGAAGCTTTCTTT,TRBJ1-1,TRBV10-3,NA,NA
CASSGLAGDSYEQYF,TGTGCCAGCAGTGGTCTAGCGGGAGACTCCTACGAGCAGTACTTC,TRBJ2-7,TRBV6-1,NA,TRBD2
CASSIDRVGLQGETQYF,TGTGCCAGCAGCATTGACAGGGTGGGACTTCAAGGAGAGACCCAGTACTTC,TRBJ2-5,TRBV9,NA,NA
CASEGGRTSYEQYF,TGTGCCAGCGAAGGGGGGCGGACCTCCTACGAGCAGTACTTC,TRBJ2-7,TRBV28,NA,NA
CASAGALNSYEQYF,TGTGCCAGCGCGGGGGCCCTCAACTCCTACGAGCAGTACTTC,TRBJ2-7,TRBV6-1,once,NA
CASSFRVNEQYF,TGTGCCAGCAGCTTTAGGGTCAACGAGCAGTACTTC,TRBJ2-7,TRBV5-6,once,NA
CASSFTGLAGGPASDTQYF,TGTGCCAGCAGCTTTACTGGACTAGCGGGAGGGCCTGCTTCAGATACGCAGTATTTT,TRBJ2-3,TRBV7-9,NA,TRBD2
CARTSGRAKDEQFF,TGTGCCAGGACTAGCGGGAGGGCTAAGGATGAGCAGTTCTTC,TRBJ2-1,TRBV2,NA,TRBD2
CASSQEQGSYEQYF,TGCGCCAGCAGCCAAGAACAGGGTAGCTACGAGCAGTACTTC,TRBJ2-7,TRBV4-3,NA,NA
CASRTTGLGWETQYF,TGTGCCAGCAGGACTACAGGGTTGGGTTGGGAGACCCAGTACTTC,TRBJ2-5,TRBV6-1,few,NA
CASSLGVGTEAFF,TGTGCCAGCAGCCTAGGGGTTGGGACTGAAGCTTTCTTT,TRBJ1-1,TRBV6-5,NA,NA
CSVDRVGEQFF,TGCAGCGTTGACAGGGTGGGTGAGCAGTTCTTC,TRBJ2-1,TRBV29-1,few,NA
CASSLAMAAGLNYGYTF,TGTGCCAGCAGCTTAGCAATGGCAGCGGGTCTCAACTATGGCTACACCTTC,TRBJ1-2,TRBV11-2,NA,NA
CALQASSGYTF,TGTGCCTTACAAGCCTCCAGTGGCTACACCTTC,TRBJ1-2,TRBV10-3,NA,NA
CASSFAGASFDNEQFF,TGTGCCAGCAGTTTTGCTGGGGCTAGCTTCGACAATGAGCAGTTCTTC,TRBJ2-1,TRBV28,NA,NA
CASSNGPGAYQETQYF,TGTGCCAGCAGCAACGGACCAGGAGCCTACCAAGAGACCCAGTACTTC,TRBJ2-5,TRBV27,NA,NA
CASSLSHPFSGAEQFF,TGTGCCAGCAGTTTATCCCACCCATTTTCGGGGGCTGAGCAGTTCTTC,TRBJ2-1,TRBV27,NA,NA
CASSEFGTNNPGELFF,TGTGCCAGCAGTGAATTTGGGACTAATAATCCCGGGGAGCTGTTTTTT,TRBJ2-2,TRBV25-1,few,TRBD2
CASSYLVAGELFF,TGTGCCAGCAGCTACTTGGTCGCCGGGGAGCTGTTTTTT,TRBJ2-2,TRBV7-9,NA,NA
CASSNSGSMREQYF,TGTGCCAGCAGCAATAGCGGGAGTATGCGCGAGCAGTACTTC,TRBJ2-7,TRBV13,NA,TRBD2
CASSPRDRTYTDTQYF,TGTGCCAGCAGCCCCCGGGACAGGACCTACACAGATACGCAGTATTTT,TRBJ2-3,TRBV7-9,NA,TRBD1
CASSDQPANYGYTF,TGTGCCAGCAGTGACCAGCCAGCTAACTATGGCTACACCTTC,TRBJ1-2,TRBV2,NA,NA
CASSVEARSYEQYF,TGTGCCAGCAGCGTAGAGGCCCGTTCCTACGAGCAGTACTTC,TRBJ2-7,TRBV9,NA,NA
CASSYSGTKYNEQFF,TGTGCCAGCAGCTACTCCGGGACAAAGTACAATGAGCAGTTCTTC,TRBJ2-1,TRBV7-9,NA,NA
CASSFPSGPTTLEQYF,TGTGCCAGCAGCTTCCCCTCGGGCCCCACGACCCTCGAGCAGTACTTC,TRBJ2-7,TRBV7-9,once,NA
CASGLGSGINQPQHF,TGTGCTAGTGGTTTGGGATCAGGGATCAATCAGCCCCAGCATTTT,TRBJ1-5,TRBV12-5,NA,NA
CASSEGDTYEQYF,TGTGCCAGCAGTGAAGGGGATACCTACGAGCAGTACTTC,TRBJ2-7,TRBV6-1,NA,NA
CASSIVLWGTEAFF,TGTGCCAGTAGTATAGTTCTCTGGGGTACTGAAGCTTTCTTT,TRBJ1-1,TRBV19,NA,NA
CSARRYNEQFF,TGCAGTGCAAGACGGTACAATGAGCAGTTCTTC,TRBJ2-1,TRBV20-1,NA,NA
CASSLGGRTDTQYF,TGTGCCAGCAGCTTAGGGGGACGCACAGATACGCAGTATTTT,TRBJ2-3,TRBV7-2,NA,NA
CASYPRGGRLDTQYF,TGTGCCAGCTACCCAAGGGGCGGGAGATTAGATACGCAGTATTTT,TRBJ2-3,TRBV6-5,NA,TRBD2
CASTVLAGSDTQYF,TGTGCCAGCACCGTACTAGCGGGATCGGATACGCAGTATTTT,TRBJ2-3,TRBV28,NA,TRBD2
CSVTGQGAGEQYF,TGCAGCGTAACTGGACAGGGGGCGGGGGAGCAGTACTTC,TRBJ2-7,TRBV29-1,NA,TRBD1
CASSSQSEAFF,TGTGCCAGCAGCTCCCAATCTGAAGCTTTCTTT,TRBJ1-1,TRBV11-2,NA,NA